This passage covers 17 T cell receptor beta chains from one sample sequenced in a study of blood T cell repertoires in COVID-19. Assay: immunoSEQ multiplex PCR; the TCRdb copy retains only in-frame clones and omits some. The table has about 220,000 clones, 82% seen once. The sequencing input was peripheral blood. The origin of the receptors is a woman of 80 years or more with acute or convalescent COVID-19.

V and J are TRBV18 and TRBJ1-5; no clear D gene. Trimming pared 2 bases from V and 1 base from J, leaving 12 bases between. Germline assignment: CDR1 KGHSH and CDR2 LQKENI. The CDR3 has 16 residues. The CDR3 spells CASSPTSIGSNQPQHF. The DNA of the CDR3 is TGTGCCAGCTCACCAACTAGTATAGGGAGCAATCAGCCCCAGCATTTT.

The chain carries TRBV28 and TRBJ1-4, with 11 positions matching TRBD1. Germline CDR1 is MDHEN and CDR2 is SYDVKM. The CDR3 runs 16 residues. Losses at the gene ends were 6 bases for V and 7 bases for J; bases not matched to a gene: 10. CDR3: CASSSPPGQGVEKLFF. The CDR3 DNA is TGTGCCAGCAGCTCCCCTCCGGGACAGGGGGTTGAAAAACTGTTTTTT. The variable domain in full, with the rest retrieved from reference TRBV28 and TRBJ1-4, is DVKVTQSSRYLVKRTGEKVFLECVQDMDHENMFWYRQDPGLGLRLIYFSYDVKMKEKGDIPEGYSVSREKKERFSLILESASTNQTSMYLCASSSPPGQGVEKLFFGSGTQLSVL.

For the CDR3, the DNA is TGTGCCAGCAGCCCGTGGCTTGCGGATGGCTACACCTTC. Protein product: CASSPWLADGYTF. The chain has TRBV5-8 and TRBJ1-2; D gene uncertain. CDR3 length: 13 residues. The germline V gene has CDR1 SGHTS and CDR2 YDEGEE. Between the trimmed V and J ends, which lost 4 bases and 6 bases, there was a span of 13 bases.

The V and J genes are TRBV10-3 and TRBJ2-2; 14 bases agree with TRBD2. V dropped 4 bases and J dropped 6; count of bases not matched to a gene: 4. The CDR3 length is 16 residues. The V gene's germline CDR1 is ENHRY and CDR2 SYGVKD. This chain's CDR3 is CAISAGTSGGSGELFF. The CDR3 bases are TGTGCCATCAGTGCCGGGACTAGCGGGGGATCCGGGGAGCTGTTTTTT.

The chain employs TRBV4-2 and TRBJ1-2; 8 nucleotides match TRBD1. The ends lost 5 bases at V and 2 bases at J; junction bases unmatched: 10. Germline V lookup: CDR1 LGHNA, CDR2 YNFKEQ. This CDR3 has 16 residues. The CDR3 coding sequence is TGTGCCAGCAGCACCCGGACAGGGCGGACCAACTATGGCTACACCTTC. It is translated as CASSTRTGRTNYGYTF.

The chain couples TRBV29-1 to TRBJ2-3; D remains ambiguous. CDR1 SQVTM and CDR2 ANQGSEA come from the germline V gene. V was shortened by 6 bases and J by 4 bases, with 17 bases between the two germline ends. CDR3 length: 14 residues. In DNA form, the CDR3 reads TGCAGCGTGTGGTTACACAGTTCGTCAGATACGCAGTATTTT. Encoded protein: CSVWLHSSSDTQYF.

This clone appeared a single time. This chain links TRBV10-2 with TRBJ1-2; 11 nucleotides line up with TRBD1. The CDR3 contains 15 residues. The junction had 1 base not matched to a gene; V was cut back by 2 bases and J by 2 bases. From germline, CDR1 is WSHSY and CDR2 SAAADI. The CDR3 region has the DNA TGCGCCAGCAGTGAGCGGACAGGGGGCAACTATGGCTACACCTTC. It is translated as CASSERTGGNYGYTF.

V usage is TRBV30 and J usage is TRBJ1-4; 8 bases fit TRBD1. Germline trimming cut 2 bases from V and 8 bases from J; bases unmatched to any gene: 4. The CDR3 is 13 amino acids. Germline CDR1 and CDR2: GTSNPN and SVGIG (reference sequence). This CDR3 reads CAWSPTGAEKLFF. For the CDR3, the DNA is TGTGCCTGGAGTCCGACAGGGGCCGAAAAACTGTTTTTT.

The chain uses TRBV5-4 and TRBJ2-1, with 10 positions matching TRBD2. This CDR3 is 16 amino acids long. J gave up 4 bases and V 3 bases, and 7 bases lay outside the gene matches. CDR1 SGHNT and CDR2 YYREEE come from the germline V gene (reference sequence). For the CDR3, the DNA is TGTGCCAGCAGCTCTATAAGCGGGGGGGATTACAATGAGCAGTTCTTC. Amino acids: CASSSISGGDYNEQFF.

The genes are TRBV10-1 and TRBJ1-2; D may be TRBD1 (6 bases). Between the trimmed V and J ends, which lost 3 bases and 4 bases, there was a span of 12 bases. Germline V gene sequence: CDR1 WNHNN, CDR2 SYGVQD (reference sequence). CDR3 length: 14 residues. CDR3 DNA sequence: TGCGCCAGCAGTGATCAGGGGTACGGCTATGGCTACACCTTC. It yields the protein CASSDQGYGYGYTF.

This chain links TRBV25-1 with TRBJ2-7; 9 bases align to TRBD2. Germline V gives CDR1 MGHDK, CDR2 SYGVNS. The CDR3 runs 13 residues. The J segment lost 7 bases and the V segment lost 2 bases, leaving 3 bases of the junction unmatched. The CDR3 here is CASSEGGGAEQYF. The CDR3 bases are TGTGCCAGCAGTGAAGGCGGGGGGGCTGAGCAGTACTTC.

This clone occurred a few times. The chain is built from TRBV7-2 and TRBJ2-2; no reliable D call. The V end lost 5 bases, the J end lost 4 bases, and 14 bases lay between the germline ends. The CDR3 consists of 15 residues. Germline assignment: CDR1 SGHTA and CDR2 FQGNSA. The CDR3 DNA reads as TGTGCCAGCAGCCCACTAACCGCGGCCACCGGGGAGCTGTTTTTT. It is translated as CASSPLTAATGELFF.

This chain uses TRBV5-8 with TRBJ1-1; no definite D call. Germline-derived CDR1 and CDR2 are SGHTS and YDEGEE. The CDR3 is 14 amino acids. Deletions cut 2 bases from V and 10 bases from J, with 18 bases between. CDR3: CASSFRGKGVGAFF. The CDR3 nucleotides are TGTGCCAGCAGCTTTCGGGGAAAGGGCGTCGGAGCTTTCTTT.

Only a few counts were recorded for this clone. V gene TRBV11-2 combines with J gene TRBJ1-5, with D maybe TRBD1 (6 bases). The CDR3 runs to 14 residues. Germline V CDR1 and CDR2: SGHAT, FQNNGV. The V and J ends lost 6 bases and 5 bases respectively, with 14 bases between them. Written as DNA, the CDR3 is TGTGCCAGCAGTCCAACAGGGAGGGATCAGCCCCAGCATTTT. This translates into CASSPTGRDQPQHF.

This clone was picked up one time. V and J are TRBV7-8 and TRBJ2-1; 9 bases align to TRBD1. The CDR3 is 13 amino acids. Germline V gene data show CDR1 as SGHVS and CDR2 as FQNEAQ. Unmatched junction bases numbered 3, after V lost 5 bases and J lost 7 bases. The CDR3 sequence: CASSLDRGNEQFF. Here the CDR3 DNA reads TGTGCCAGCAGCCTTGACAGGGGGAATGAGCAGTTCTTC.

Comments on this clone: Sequence at one end of the junction differs from germline and may be a read error. The chain has TRBV3-1 (or the pseudogene TRBV3-2) and TRBJ1-1; 9 nucleotides align to TRBD1. CDR1 LGHDT and CDR2 YNNKEL come from the germline V gene (reference sequence). This CDR3 has 11 residues. The CDR3 region is CASSGGQGPLF. The DNA of the CDR3 is TGTGCCAGCAGCGGGGGACAGGGCCCCCTGTTT.

This clone turned up a few times. This chain connects TRBV6-5 to TRBJ2-1; 12 bases are a match to TRBD1. The J segment lost 10 bases and the V segment lost 0 bases, leaving 7 bases of the junction unmatched. The germline gives CDR1 MNHEY, CDR2 SVGAGI. The CDR3 consists of 16 residues. CDR3 in amino acids: CASSYSPGQGAHEQFF. The CDR3 bases are TGTGCCAGCAGTTACTCGCCGGGACAGGGGGCGCACGAGCAGTTCTTC.